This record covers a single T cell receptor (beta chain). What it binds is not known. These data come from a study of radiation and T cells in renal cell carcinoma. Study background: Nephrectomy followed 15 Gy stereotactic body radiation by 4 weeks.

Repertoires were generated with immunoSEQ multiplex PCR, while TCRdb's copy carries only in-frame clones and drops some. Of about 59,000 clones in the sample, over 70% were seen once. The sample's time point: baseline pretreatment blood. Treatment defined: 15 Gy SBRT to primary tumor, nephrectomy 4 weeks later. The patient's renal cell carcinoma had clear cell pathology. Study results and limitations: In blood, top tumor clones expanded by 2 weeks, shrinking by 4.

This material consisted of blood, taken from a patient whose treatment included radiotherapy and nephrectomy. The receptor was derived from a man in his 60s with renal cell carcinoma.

The CDR3 region has the DNA TGTGCCAGTAACGACCGACAGGGCCTAAACATTCAGTACTTC. It specifies CASNDRQGLNIQYF. The chain joins TRBV19 to TRBJ2-4, with 7 positions matching TRBD1. This CDR3 is 14 amino acids long. Germline V lookup: CDR1 LNHDA, CDR2 SQIVND (reference sequence). The V segment lost 7 bases and the J segment 6 bases; nucleotides outside the gene matches: 9. Combining the CDR3 with reference TRBV19 and TRBJ2-4 gives the whole variable domain DGGITQSPKYLFRKEGQNVTLSCEQNLNHDAMYWYRQDPGQGLRLIYYSQIVNDFQKGDIAEGYSVSREKKESFPLTVTSAQKNPTAFYLCASNDRQGLNIQYFGAGTRLSVL.